One sample yielded the 3 T cell receptor beta chains listed below, sequenced in a study of T cell clonality in common variable immunodeficiency (dated by TCRdb to 2014 to 2015). Libraries were made using the immunoSEQ multiplex PCR assay. The table comes from immuneACCESS by way of TCRdb, which keeps in-frame sequences with V and J called. Part of the clones is missing from these tables; in studies checked, under half for an unresolved V gene and the rest for unknown reasons. This sample contains roughly 38,000 clones, none of which is a singleton. The top ten constitute 2.5% to 3.5% of the sample. Sequencing was done on a sample of peripheral blood mononuclear cells. These receptors all come from a person aged 18 to 70 in good health.

As concerns this clone: The CDR3 end lies 3 residues beyond the end of the read and is filled in from the germline J gene. This chain links TRBV19 with TRBJ1-1; a weak D match, TRBD1 (5 bases). CDR3 size: 13 residues. Germline V gene lookup returns CDR1 LNHDA and CDR2 SQIVND (reference sequence). The sequenced part of the CDR3 DNA is TGTGCCTGCCGGGCTAGCGGGGGGGAGACC. Protein sequence: CACRASGGET. In full, the CDR3 is CACRASGGETAFF.

This clone was counted at least ten times. The CDR3 goes on 3 residues after the read ends, and that part is filled in from the germline J gene. The chain uses TRBV7-9 and TRBJ2-1, with D hard to call. This CDR3 is 14 amino acids long. Germline V gene sequence: CDR1 SEHNR, CDR2 FQNEAQ (reference sequence). V was trimmed by 1 base and J by 1 base, leaving 5 bases between them. The sequenced part of the CDR3 DNA is TGTGCCAGCAGCTTAGACAGATCCTACAATGAG. Protein sequence: CASSLDRSYNE. The whole CDR3 protein reads CASSLDRSYNEQFF. The entire variable domain, with the rest obtained from reference TRBV7-9 and TRBJ2-1, is as follows: DTGVSQNPRHKITKRGQNVTFRCDPISEHNRLYWYRQTLGQGPEFLTYFQNEAQLEKSRLLSDRFSAERPKGSFSTLEIQRTEQGDSAMYLCASSLDRSYNEQFFGPGTRLTVL.

This clone was detected ten times or more. CDR3 region: CASSQTTRAYNEQFF. CDR3 bases read: TGCGCCAGCAGCCAAACTACACGGGCCTACAATGAG. This chain uses TRBV5-1 with TRBJ2-1; D is undetermined. The DNA ends 3 residues before the CDR3 does, and the rest of the CDR3 is filled in from the germline J gene. The CDR3 loop spans 15 amino acids. CDR1 SGHRS and CDR2 YFSETQ come from the germline V gene. V shed 4 bases and J shed 2 bases, with 13 bases lying between them.